This T cell receptor (beta chain) was sequenced in a study of T cells after yellow fever vaccination. The authors made TCR cDNA by 5'RACE template switching, adding a universal primer site and UMIs. TCRdb called the 5' RACE reads again in MiXCR, with one record for every CDR3 protein. The table includes 400,000 to 450,000 distinct CDR3 sequences, 18% detected once. The ends lost 5 bases at V and 0 bases at J; junction bases unmatched: 8. The CDR3 length is 16 residues. In regard to this clonotype: Its antigen is unknown.

Findings of the study overall: Weaker overall, the secondary response nonetheless peaked faster (day 5 versus 15). Repertoires obtained by FACS sorting could include abundant clonotypes that entered as contaminants from the bulk population.

The TCR was taken from a man aged 18 to 29 who received the YFV17D yellow fever vaccine. This sequence joins TRBV12-3 or TRBV12-4 and TRBJ1-1, with 8 bases fitting TRBD1. The sequencing used PBMCs, collected before the yellow fever booster vaccination. This CDR3 is CASSEDIRGLNTEAFF. The CDR3 DNA sequence: TGTGCCAGCAGTGAAGACATCAGGGGGCTGAACACTGAAGCTTTCTTT.